This is a list of T cell receptor beta chains from one sample in a study of T cell changes during pregnancy in multiple sclerosis. Sequenced by immunoSEQ multiplex PCR; TCRdb stores in-frame clones only, minus some. The profile shows around 20,000 clones, around 89% of them singletons. The sample consisted of CD4+ T cells from peripheral blood mononuclear cells, taken in the first trimester of pregnancy. The source of these receptors is a female donor in good health, enrolled as a control in a pregnancy study. The CDR3 runs from the conserved cysteine through the conserved F or W. D genes are given only for firm matches. Expanded clones are given a class, and other clones once, few, many or no size at all.

clone_size: once; j_call: TRBJ2-5; v_call: TRBV5-4; d_call: TRBD2; cdr3_aa: CASSATGLAVEETQYF; cdr3_nt: TGTGCCAGCAGCGCGACGGGACTAGCGGTGGAAGAGACCCAGTACTTC
clone_size: NA; j_call: TRBJ2-7; v_call: TRBV30; d_call: NA; cdr3_aa: CAWSRQVNEQYF; cdr3_nt: TGTGCCTGGAGTAGGCAGGTTAACGAGCAGTACTTC
clone_size: NA; j_call: TRBJ2-1; v_call: TRBV11-3; d_call: TRBD2; cdr3_aa: CASSLDPRGGRNGNEQFF; cdr3_nt: TGTGCCAGCAGCTTAGACCCTCGTGGCGGGAGGAACGGCAATGAGCAGTTCTTC
clone_size: NA; j_call: TRBJ1-2; v_call: TRBV21-1; d_call: NA; cdr3_aa: CASSGSGQFNYGYTF; cdr3_nt: TGTGCCAGCTCCGGTTCAGGACAGTTTAACTATGGCTACACCTTC
clone_size: NA; j_call: TRBJ1-2; v_call: TRBV28; d_call: NA; cdr3_aa: CASSLWGGNYGYTF; cdr3_nt: TGTGCCAGCAGTTTATGGGGGGGGAACTATGGCTACACCTTC
clone_size: once; j_call: TRBJ2-1; v_call: TRBV7-7; d_call: TRBD1; cdr3_aa: CASSLGQASNEQFF; cdr3_nt: TGTGCTAGCAGCTTGGGACAGGCATCGAATGAGCAGTTCTTC
clone_size: few; j_call: TRBJ1-2; v_call: TRBV14; d_call: NA; cdr3_aa: CASSQVPNGYTF; cdr3_nt: TGTGCCAGCAGCCAAGTCCCCAATGGCTACACCTTC
clone_size: few; j_call: TRBJ1-5; v_call: TRBV10-3; d_call: NA; cdr3_aa: CAISDGGLDQPQHF; cdr3_nt: TGTGCCATCAGTGACGGGGGGCTGGATCAGCCCCAGCATTTT
clone_size: once; j_call: TRBJ2-1; v_call: TRBV6-1; d_call: TRBD2; cdr3_aa: CASRTSGTGPEQFF; cdr3_nt: TGTGCCAGCAGGACTAGCGGGACTGGGCCTGAGCAGTTCTTC
clone_size: NA; j_call: TRBJ2-6; v_call: TRBV6-6; d_call: NA; cdr3_aa: CASRRRQDSGANVLTF; cdr3_nt: TGTGCCAGCAGACGACGACAGGACTCTGGGGCCAACGTCCTGACTTTC
clone_size: NA; j_call: TRBJ2-3; v_call: TRBV5-1; d_call: NA; cdr3_aa: CASSSVPPSFSTDTQYF; cdr3_nt: TGCGCCAGCAGCTCAGTCCCACCTAGCTTTAGCACAGATACGCAGTATTTT
clone_size: NA; j_call: TRBJ2-1; v_call: TRBV6-4; d_call: TRBD2; cdr3_aa: CASSDSGLAGGNEQFF; cdr3_nt: TGTGCCAGCAGTGACTCGGGACTAGCGGGGGGCAATGAGCAGTTCTTC
clone_size: NA; j_call: TRBJ2-6; v_call: TRBV19; d_call: TRBD1; cdr3_aa: CASSEDRAGANVLTF; cdr3_nt: TGTGCCAGTAGTGAAGACAGGGCTGGGGCCAACGTCCTGACTTTC
clone_size: NA; j_call: TRBJ2-7; v_call: TRBV5-8; d_call: NA; cdr3_aa: CASSLRVHPYEQYF; cdr3_nt: TGTGCCAGCAGCTTGAGAGTCCATCCCTACGAGCAGTACTTC
clone_size: once; j_call: TRBJ1-6; v_call: TRBV6-5; d_call: TRBD1; cdr3_aa: CASSYEQGPSPLHF; cdr3_nt: TGTGCCAGCAGTTACGAACAGGGGCCATCACCCCTCCACTTT
clone_size: NA; j_call: TRBJ2-1; v_call: TRBV9; d_call: TRBD2; cdr3_aa: CASSGGLAGVSEQFF; cdr3_nt: TGTGCCAGCAGCGGGGGACTAGCGGGAGTTAGTGAGCAGTTCTTC
clone_size: NA; j_call: TRBJ2-5; v_call: TRBV9; d_call: NA; cdr3_aa: CASSARQNQETQYF; cdr3_nt: TGTGCCAGCAGCGCCAGACAGAACCAAGAGACCCAGTACTTC
clone_size: NA; j_call: TRBJ1-1; v_call: TRBV5-6; d_call: TRBD1; cdr3_aa: CASTIRGRLEAFF; cdr3_nt: TGTGCCAGCACCATTAGGGGGCGCTTGGAAGCTTTCTTT
clone_size: NA; j_call: TRBJ2-7; v_call: TRBV14; d_call: TRBD1; cdr3_aa: CASSRAGGSYEQYF; cdr3_nt: TGTGCCAGCAGCCGGGCAGGGGGCTCCTACGAGCAGTACTTC
clone_size: NA; j_call: TRBJ1-4; v_call: TRBV4-3; d_call: NA; cdr3_aa: CASSPNGGNREKLFF; cdr3_nt: TGCGCCAGCAGCCCCAACGGAGGGAATCGGGAAAAACTGTTTTTT
clone_size: NA; j_call: TRBJ1-5; v_call: TRBV6-5; d_call: TRBD1; cdr3_aa: CASSSDRDLQPQHF; cdr3_nt: TGTGCCAGCAGCTCCGACAGGGATTTGCAGCCCCAGCATTTT
clone_size: NA; j_call: TRBJ2-3; v_call: TRBV28; d_call: TRBD1; cdr3_aa: CASSSTGTGHETQYF; cdr3_nt: TGTGCCAGCAGTTCAACCGGGACAGGGCATGAGACGCAGTATTTT
clone_size: NA; j_call: TRBJ2-4; v_call: TRBV19; d_call: TRBD1; cdr3_aa: CASTGSGQGSNIQYF; cdr3_nt: TGTGCCAGTACGGGGTCCGGACAGGGGAGTAACATTCAGTACTTC
clone_size: NA; j_call: TRBJ2-5; v_call: TRBV9; d_call: NA; cdr3_aa: CASSVAPQGGQETQYF; cdr3_nt: TGTGCCAGCAGCGTAGCCCCCCAGGGGGGTCAAGAGACCCAGTACTTC